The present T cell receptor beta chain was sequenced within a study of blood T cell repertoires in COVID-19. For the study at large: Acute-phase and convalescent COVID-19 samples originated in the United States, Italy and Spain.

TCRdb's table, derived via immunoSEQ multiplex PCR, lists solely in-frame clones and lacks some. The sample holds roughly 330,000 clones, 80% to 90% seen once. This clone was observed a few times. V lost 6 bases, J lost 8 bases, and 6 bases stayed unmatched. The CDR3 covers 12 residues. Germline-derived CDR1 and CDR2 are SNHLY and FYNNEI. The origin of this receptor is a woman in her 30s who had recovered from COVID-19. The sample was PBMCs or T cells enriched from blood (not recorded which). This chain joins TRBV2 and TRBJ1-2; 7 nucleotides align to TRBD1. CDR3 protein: CASRTTGQGYTF. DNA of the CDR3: TGTGCCAGCAGGACGACAGGGCAGGGCTACACCTTC.